Included here is one T cell receptor beta chain sequence, with context. Its target is unknown. This sample stems from a study of lymphopenia after photon versus proton radiotherapy. Germline assignment: CDR1 SGHRS and CDR2 YFSETQ. The CDR3 has 18 amino acids. V shed 4 bases, J shed 0 bases, and the junction held 14 bases outside the gene matches. Overall study findings and caveats: After lymphocyte nadir, photon-treated repertoires showed oligoclonal expansion, especially CD8+ Temra.

Sequencing used immunoSEQ multiplex PCR; TCRdb keeps in-frame clones, though not all of them. This table holds approximately 25,000 clones, roughly 90% found once. The chain is built from TRBV5-1 and TRBJ1-1, with TRBD1 identical over 8 bases. Sequenced material: peripheral blood, taken from a patient treated with photon-based radiotherapy. This receptor was identified in a man over 45 with gastric cancer. CDR3 loop: CASSLKGTGKTMNTEAFF. Here the CDR3 DNA reads TGCGCCAGCAGCCTGAAGGGGACAGGCAAAACCATGAACACTGAAGCTTTCTTT.